Sequencing of this T cell receptor (beta chain) was carried out in a study of cytomegalovirus exposure and HLA in healthy donors. Regarding the study as a whole: HLA restriction was apparent for most CMV-associated TCR beta chains in a later analysis. Most TCR beta V segments were productive about 87% or about 30% of the time in an earlier analysis.

The CDR3 length is 16 residues. After removal of 4 bases from V and 0 bases from J, the junction contained 8 bases not matched to a gene. Germline V lookup: CDR1 MNHEY, CDR2 SVGAGI. As concerns this clone: Its matching antigen is unknown.

The PCR ran on 60 Vbeta and 13 Jbeta primers. TCRdb's table, derived via immunoSEQ multiplex PCR, lists solely in-frame clones and lacks some. The data hold 200,000 to 250,000 clones, with about 81% observed a single time. The sample was PBMCs. The clonotype was recovered from a woman in her thirties or forties in good health and CMV-seropositive. V is TRBV6-5 and J is TRBJ1-2; 7 bases line up with TRBD1. CDR3 residues: CASSWDRQGANYGYTF. Here the CDR3 DNA reads TGTGCCAGCAGTTGGGATCGACAGGGCGCTAACTATGGCTACACCTTC.